A selection of T cell receptor beta chains follows, all from one sample in a study of blood T cell repertoires in COVID-19. Method: immunoSEQ multiplex PCR; TCRdb's copy keeps in-frame clones and lacks some. There are about 150,000 clones in the sample; about four fifths occur only once, and approximately 9.2% lies in the top ten. The sample taken for sequencing was peripheral blood. These TCRs come from a human donor with acute or convalescent COVID-19. The donor label of this sample is uncertain. Each CDR3 is given with its conserved first and last residue. A D gene is named only where the DNA matches it firmly. Clone size is shown for a subset of rows, as once, few, many or a class of expanded clone.

D	V	size	J	DNA	CDR3
-	TRBV5-5	few	TRBJ1-1	TGTGCCAGCAGCTTGGGCAGGGGGAACACTGAAGCTTTCTTT	CASSLGRGNTEAFF
-	TRBV5-1	-	TRBJ1-5	TGCGCCAGCAGCTTGGCGGGAGGCAATCAGCCCCAGCATTTT	CASSLAGGNQPQHF
TRBD2	TRBV14	once	TRBJ2-3	TGTGCCAGCAGCCACGCCCGAAGCGGGGGGCCCACAGATACGCAGTATTTT	CASSHARSGGPTDTQYF
-	TRBV11-3	-	TRBJ2-5	TGTGCCAGCAGCCGGAGTGACCGAGAGACCCAGTACTTC	CASSRSDRETQYF
-	TRBV6-5	-	TRBJ2-5	TGTGCCAGCAGCGATACTACCTGGGAGACCCAGTACTTC	CASSDTTWETQYF
-	TRBV5-1	-	TRBJ2-3	TGCGCCAGCAGCTTAGAGACGACTAGCACAGATACGCAGTATTTT	CASSLETTSTDTQYF
-	TRBV30	-	TRBJ1-1	TGTGCCTGGGGGTTACAGTTAAACACTGAAGCTTTCTTT	CAWGLQLNTEAFF
-	TRBV11-2	-	TRBJ1-2	TGTGCCAGCAGCTTGGCCCCGGGTGGCTACACCTTC	CASSLAPGGYTF
-	TRBV2	-	TRBJ2-4	TGTGCCAGCAGTGAAGGAGGACAAGTCTCGTACTTC	CASSEGGQVSYF
-	TRBV24-1	-	TRBJ2-3	TGTGCCACCAGTGACCGGACTAGCACAGATACGCAGTATTTT	CATSDRTSTDTQYF
TRBD1	TRBV4-1	once	TRBJ2-5	TGCGCCAGCAGCCGGACAGGGGGTCGGGAAGCCCAGTACTTC	CASSRTGGREAQYF
TRBD1	TRBV24-1	-	TRBJ2-3	TGTGCCACCAGTGATTTAGGGACAGGAGACTCATCTAGCACAGATACGCAGTATTTT	CATSDLGTGDSSSTDTQYF
TRBD1	TRBV13	-	TRBJ1-1	TGTGCCAGCAGCTTCGATACAGGGGGCACTGAAGCTTTCTTT	CASSFDTGGTEAFF
-	TRBV14	-	TRBJ1-1	TGTGCCAGCAGCCAGCCTAGGGGGTGGGTCACTGAAGCTTTCTTT	CASSQPRGWVTEAFF
-	TRBV5-1	-	TRBJ2-2	TGCGCCAGCAGGGGGGTAGCGGCCACCGGGGAGCTGTTTTTT	CASRGVAATGELFF
-	TRBV13	-	TRBJ1-6	TGTGCCAGCAGCTCGCGGGATCAAAATTCACCCCTCCACTTT	CASSSRDQNSPLHF
TRBD2	TRBV5-1	-	TRBJ2-7	TGCGCCAGCAGCTTGGGGAACCGCGGGGGGGCCTTCGAGCAGTACTTC	CASSLGNRGGAFEQYF
-	TRBV5-1	-	TRBJ2-1	TGCGCCAGCAGCTCGGGGGAGACTTACAATGAGCAGTTCTTC	CASSSGETYNEQFF
-	TRBV2	-	TRBJ2-4	TGTGCCAGCAGTCTTACAGGCCTAGCCAAAAACATTCAGTACTTC	CASSLTGLAKNIQYF
TRBD2	TRBV6-5	once	TRBJ2-1	TGTGCCAGCAGCGGACTAGCGGAAATTTACAATGAGCAGTTCTTC	CASSGLAEIYNEQFF
TRBD2	TRBV5-1	-	TRBJ2-3	TGCGCCAGCAGCTTGGCGTCTGGCGGGGGGGCAGATACGCAGTATTTT	CASSLASGGGADTQYF
-	TRBV6-1	-	TRBJ1-5	TGTGCCAGCAGTGAGGCACCCGGGGGTCAGCCCCAGCATTTT	CASSEAPGGQPQHF
-	TRBV5-4	-	TRBJ2-5	TGTGCCAGCAGCTTGCAAGGACCCGCGGGGGAGACCCAGTACTTC	CASSLQGPAGETQYF
TRBD1	TRBV5-1	-	TRBJ1-1	TGCGCCAGCAGCTGGACAGGGGGCTCTGAAGCTTTCTTT	CASSWTGGSEAFF
TRBD2	TRBV7-2	once	TRBJ2-7	TGTGCCAGCAGCTTACCTCGGGGGGGGTACTACGAGCAGTACTTC	CASSLPRGGYYEQYF
TRBD1	TRBV7-2	-	TRBJ1-1	TGTGCCAGCAGCCACGACAGGGGGTCCCCTGAAGCTTTCTTT	CASSHDRGSPEAFF
TRBD1	TRBV7-8	-	TRBJ1-2	TGTGCCAGCAGCCCAGGAGGACAGGGAGGAAATGGCTACACCTTC	CASSPGGQGGNGYTF
TRBD1	TRBV9	-	TRBJ1-3	TGTGCCAGCAGCGTCCTAGGGACAGTGGCTGGAAACACCATATATTTT	CASSVLGTVAGNTIYF
-	TRBV7-8	-	TRBJ1-2	TGTGCCAGCAGCTTAGCGAGGGTCTATGGCTACACCTTC	CASSLARVYGYTF
TRBD2	TRBV5-1	-	TRBJ2-5	TGCGCCAGCAGCCTGGGGGGGGTAGAGACCCAGTACTTC	CASSLGGVETQYF
-	TRBV7-9	-	TRBJ1-1	TGTGCCAGCAGCTTAGCCGAAACGGGCTATAGGGGAGCTTTCTTT	CASSLAETGYRGAFF
-	TRBV24-1	once	TRBJ2-5	TGTGCCACCAGTGATGCTTACAGGTATTGGGAGACCCAGTACTTC	CATSDAYRYWETQYF
TRBD1	TRBV19	-	TRBJ1-1	TGTGCCAGTAGTCCCGGCGGACAGGGGAACACTGAAGCTTTCTTT	CASSPGGQGNTEAFF
-	TRBV2	few	TRBJ2-7	TGTGCCAGCAGTTCCACCCTAGCGTTATCCTACGAGCAGTACTTC	CASSSTLALSYEQYF
-	TRBV5-6	-	TRBJ2-3	TGTGCCAGCAGCTCTTACAGGGGCGGGATTCGCACAGATACGCAGTATTTT	CASSSYRGGIRTDTQYF
-	TRBV5-4	-	TRBJ2-5	TGTGCCAGCAGCCTAGGGAATTCAGGGGCTCCCCAAGAGACCCAGTACTTC	CASSLGNSGAPQETQYF
-	TRBV6-6	-	TRBJ2-2	TGTGCCAGCAGTTACCCGGGAGTCAACGCCGGGGAGCTGTTTTTT	CASSYPGVNAGELFF
TRBD1	TRBV19	-	TRBJ2-2	TGTGCCAGTAGTAAAACTACAGGGGGGTACACCGGGGAGCTGTTTTTT	CASSKTTGGYTGELFF
TRBD2	TRBV3-1/TRBV3-2	-	TRBJ2-1	TGTGCCAGCAGCCAAGAGTGGACTAGCGGGGGAAACAATGAGCAGTTCTTC	CASSQEWTSGGNNEQFF
-	TRBV11-2	-	TRBJ2-1	TGTGCCAGCAGCCCCACTCCAGGGATTTCCTACAATGAGCAGTTCTTC	CASSPTPGISYNEQFF
TRBD1	TRBV14	-	TRBJ1-1	TGTGCCAGCTCCGCCGGGACAGTTGAAGCTTTCTTT	CASSAGTVEAFF
TRBD1	TRBV7-2	few	TRBJ2-7	TGTGCCAGCAGGGGACAGGGGGTCTACGAGCAGTACTTC	CASRGQGVYEQYF
-	TRBV12-3/TRBV12-4	-	TRBJ1-1	TGTGCCAGCTGTAAGAGGAACACTGAAGCTTTCTTT	CASCKRNTEAFF
-	TRBV21-1	-	TRBJ2-1	TGTGCCAGCAGCAAACCTTCGACTCCTGACTCCTACAATGAGCAGTTCTTC	CASSKPSTPDSYNEQFF